The 3 T cell receptor beta chains below all came from one sample that was sequenced in a study of prognosis after radiotherapy for stage I lung cancer. CDR3 of TCR beta was amplified from genomic DNA via a two-round multiplex PCR. Every TRBV and TRBJ gene had its own specific primer in first-round PCR. MiXCR, run by TCRdb on the multiplex PCR reads, gives a single entry per CDR3 protein. The profile shows over 12,000 distinct CDR3 sequences, 50% to 65% of them singletons. The specimen comprised PBMCs, sampled before or after stereotactic body radiation therapy (not recorded which). The receptor set was obtained from a donor over 45 with non-small cell lung cancer.

This clonotype showed up many times. The CDR3 spells CASSTRGQETQYF. The DNA for the CDR3 is TGTGCCAGCAGCACCCGGGGCCAAGAGACCCAGTACTTC. The rearrangement links TRBV9 to TRBJ2-5; perhaps TRBD2 as D (5 bases). The germline V and J ends were trimmed by 4 bases and 1 base, with 8 bases remaining between them. The CDR3 runs to 13 residues. The germline V gene has CDR1 SGDLS and CDR2 YYNGEE.

This clonotype turned up a few times. This chain joins TRBV12-3 or TRBV12-4 and TRBJ2-7, with D unclear. Trimming removed 7 bases at V and 2 bases at J, with 15 bases between. CDR3 size: 14 residues. CDR3: CASILGAGAYEQYF. CDR3 bases: TGTGCCAGCATTCTCGGTGCCGGAGCCTACGAGCAGTACTTC.

Details on this clonotype: Sequence at one end of the junction differs from germline and may be a read error. This chain joins TRBV9 and TRBJ1-5; 9 nucleotides align to TRBD1. This CDR3 region has 15 residues. Germline CDR1 and CDR2: SGDLS and YYNGEE. The CDR3 DNA follows: TGTGCCAGCAGCGTGGGACAGGGTGGAAATCAGCCCCATTATTTT. This sequence encodes CASSVGQGGNQPHYF.